This T cell receptor (beta chain) was retrieved from a study of CD8+ T cells in alopecia areata. As for the study in general: Treated patients were dosed with oral tofacitinib, taking 5 to 10 mg twice daily. Whole-study findings and limits: Relative to mice, TCR sharing across patients was less clear, a difference possibly HLA-related.

The V gene lost 5 bases and the J gene lost 3 bases, with 10 bases spanning the gap. CDR1 is SGHTA, CDR2 FQGTGA, per germline. The CDR3 runs to 13 residues. TCR sequencing used cDNA made by reverse transcription of extracted RNA. Sequencing used immunoSEQ multiplex PCR; TCRdb keeps in-frame clones, though not all of them. The sample has 250,000 or so clones, 67% seen once. Concerning this clone itself: What it recognizes is unknown.

CD4+ and CD8+ T cells were sorted from PBMCs. The material sequenced was CD4+ T cells sorted from blood, taken at week 0. V is TRBV7-3 and J is TRBJ1-2; D call uncertain. The sequence came from a human donor with alopecia areata. The CDR3 coding sequence is TGTGCCAGCAGCATCGCGCAGGACTATGGCTACACCTTC. This sequence encodes CASSIAQDYGYTF.